Below are 32 T cell receptor beta chains sequenced from a single sample in a study of T cells in Graves' hyperthyroidism and ophthalmopathy. Amplified regions were TCR beta CDR3 sequences from RNA transcripts. The TCR CDR3 first-round RT-PCR relied on the HTBI primer set. MiXCR, applied by TCRdb to the multiplex PCR reads, yields one record per CDR3 protein. The profile shows more than 650,000 distinct CDR3 sequences, around 15% of them singletons. What was sequenced was blood. These receptor sequences come from a woman between 18 and 30 years old with Graves' hyperthyroidism.

At least ten counts were recorded for this clonotype. The chain links TRBV18 to TRBJ1-3, with unresolved D. With 3 bases removed from V and 0 bases from J, the gap between germline ends came to 9 bases. CDR3 length: 15 amino acids. Germline assignment: CDR1 KGHSH and CDR2 LQKENI. CDR3 coding DNA: TGTGCCAGCTCACCGAGAGCCAGCTCTGGAAACACCATATATTTT. Amino acid sequence: CASSPRASSGNTIYF.

This clonotype was detected ten times or more. The chain recombines TRBV6-2 or TRBV6-3 with TRBJ1-2, with D unresolved. This CDR3 region has 13 residues. CDR1 MNHEY and CDR2 SVGEGT come from the germline V gene. Trimming cost V 7 bases and J 3 bases, with 12 bases left between them. This CDR3 reads CASTTYADYGYTF. In DNA form, the CDR3 reads TGTGCCAGCACTACCTACGCGGACTATGGCTACACCTTC.

This clonotype was recorded many times. The chain uses TRBV9 and TRBJ2-7; TRBD1 matches 11 bases. Germline V gene sequence: CDR1 SGDLS, CDR2 YYNGEE. The ends lost 2 bases at V and 3 bases at J; junction bases unmatched: 4. The CDR3 loop spans 15 amino acids. CDR3 coding DNA: TGTGCCAGCAGCGTTGAGGGACAGGGGGGCTACGAGCAGTACTTC. This gives the protein CASSVEGQGGYEQYF.

This clonotype was observed a handful of times. The CDR3 spells CSVPIGRAGEQYF. Written as DNA, the CDR3 is TGCAGCGTTCCGATCGGGAGGGCCGGCGAGCAGTACTTC. The genes are TRBV29-1 and TRBJ2-7; 8 bases are a match to TRBD2. The CDR3 extends over 13 amino acids. Per germline, CDR1 SQVTM and CDR2 ANQGSEA. V was pared by 5 bases and J by 6 bases, with 9 bases of the junction left unmatched.

This clonotype has a count of ten or more. This chain connects TRBV7-2 to TRBJ1-1; D possibly corresponds to TRBD1 (6 bases). V gave up 5 bases and J gave up 3 bases, with 16 bases separating them. The germline CDR1 and CDR2 sequences are SGHTA and FQGNSA. The CDR3 spans 15 residues. The CDR3: CASSPRTAIYTEAFF. The DNA of the CDR3 is TGTGCCAGCAGCCCCCGGACAGCAATTTACACTGAAGCTTTCTTT.

This sequence joins TRBV29-1 and TRBJ1-1; TRBD1 might be the D (6 bases). This CDR3 is 12 amino acids long. Trimming left V 8 bases short and J 3 bases short, with 13 bases between. In germline, CDR1 is SQVTM, CDR2 ANQGSEA. CDR3 amino acids: CSIRGPYTEAFF. The DNA of the CDR3 is TGCAGCATCCGGGGGCCTTACACTGAAGCTTTCTTT.

This clonotype appeared a few times. The rearrangement links TRBV5-5 to TRBJ1-4; the D gene is possibly TRBD1 (5 bases). V lost 0 bases to trimming and J lost 3 bases, with 18 bases between them. The CDR3 spans 18 residues. Germline lookup yields CDR1 SGHKS and CDR2 YYEKEE (reference sequence). CDR3 region: CASSLGSGGLRANEKLFF. The DNA of the CDR3 is TGTGCCAGCAGCTTGGGGTCGGGGGGGTTAAGGGCTAATGAAAAACTGTTTTTT.

This clonotype was detected ten times or more. The chain couples TRBV18 to TRBJ2-5, with no clear D. V gave up 2 bases and J gave up 4 bases, with 14 bases separating them. Germline CDR1 reads KGHSH; CDR2 reads LQKENI. The CDR3 covers 15 residues. The DNA of the CDR3 is TGTGCCAGCTCACCAACGAAGCAGGTGGGAGAGACCCAGTACTTC. It specifies CASSPTKQVGETQYF.

This clonotype was seen many times. The chain recombines TRBV6-6 with TRBJ1-2; D remains unclear. Germline CDR1 and CDR2: MNHNY and SVGAGI (reference sequence). Trimming stripped 2 bases from V and 2 bases from J, with 6 bases between. The CDR3 has 13 residues. This CDR3 is CASSYMGNYGYTF. Here the CDR3 DNA reads TGTGCCAGCAGTTACATGGGGAACTATGGCTACACCTTC.

This chain links TRBV18 with TRBJ2-7, with 9 positions matching TRBD1. Germline V gene data show CDR1 as KGHSH and CDR2 as LQKENI. CDR3 length equals 17 residues. J gave up 4 bases and V 5 bases, and 15 bases lay outside the gene matches. The CDR3 region has the DNA TGTGCCAGCTCATACAGAGCGCCGGGACAGGGAACATACGAGCAGTACTTC. Translation: CASSYRAPGQGTYEQYF.

Concerning this clonotype: The junction departs from germline at one end; a sequencing error may be responsible. V and J are TRBV6-1 and TRBJ1-2; 8 nucleotides match TRBD1. Germline-derived CDR1 and CDR2 are MNHNS and SASEGT. There are 16 residues in the CDR3. The CDR3 loop is CASTPGTGHSNCGYTF. CDR3 DNA sequence: TGTGCCAGCACCCCGGGGACAGGTCATTCTAACTGTGGCTACACCTTC.

V is TRBV4-3 and J is TRBJ2-1; possibly TRBD1 for D (5 bases). Germline lookup yields CDR1 LGHNA and CDR2 YSLEER. There are 14 residues in the CDR3. Trimming cost V 0 bases and J 8 bases, with 11 bases left between them. The chain's CDR3 is CASSQDAGYDEQFF. In DNA, the CDR3 is TGCGCCAGCAGCCAAGATGCAGGGTATGATGAGCAGTTCTTC.

V is TRBV6-2 or TRBV6-3 and J is TRBJ2-1; maybe TRBD1 (5 bases). Trimming took off 6 bases at V and 0 bases at J, with 12 bases between the two ends. Germline CDR1 is MNHEY and CDR2 is SVGEGT. The CDR3 totals 15 residues. The CDR3 reads CASRDQGSSYNEQFF. In DNA, the CDR3 is TGTGCCAGCAGGGACCAGGGCAGCTCCTACAATGAGCAGTTCTTC.

This clonotype was counted a few times. The J gene is TRBJ2-7, the V gene TRBV6-1, with TRBD1 as a possible D gene (5 bases). Germline V gene sequence: CDR1 MNHNS, CDR2 SASEGT. V was shortened by 5 bases and J by 6 bases, with 17 bases between the two germline ends. The CDR3 is 14 amino acids. The CDR3 nucleotides read TGTGCCAGCAGTTATTTAGGACAAGGATCCGAGCAGTACTTC. Encoded protein: CASSYLGQGSEQYF.

Comments on this clonotype: A clone one base away is much larger, so this may be a read error. The rearrangement uses TRBV5-1 and TRBJ2-3; D possibly uses TRBD1 or TRBD2 (5 bases each). The CDR3 length is 15 residues. V lost 9 bases and J lost 0, with 17 bases in between. Germline V CDR1 and CDR2: SGHRS, YFSETQ. Written as DNA, the CDR3 is TGCGCCAACAGGCACCGGGACGTAAGCACAGATACGCAGTATTTT. It translates to CANRHRDVSTDTQYF. Looking up the rest from reference TRBV5-1 and TRBJ2-3 gives the full variable domain: KAGVTQTPRYLIKTRGQQVTLSCSPISGHRSVSWYQQTPGQGLQFLFEYFSETQRNKGNFPGRFSGRQFSNSRSEMNVSTLELGDSALYLCANRHRDVSTDTQYFGPGTRLTVL.

This clonotype has at least ten counts. The chain joins TRBV7-9 to TRBJ2-5, with 9 nucleotides matching TRBD2. The CDR3 sequence is 16 residues long. Trimming took 0 bases from V and 4 from J; bases not matched to a gene: 6. CDR1 is SEHNR and CDR2 is FQNEAQ in the germline V gene (reference sequence). The CDR3, as DNA: TGTGCCAGCAGCTTAGCGCGTATTAGCGGGAGAGAGACCCAGTACTTC. Translation: CASSLARISGRETQYF.

This clonotype was seen more than once but under ten times. The chain carries TRBV4-1 and TRBJ2-1; no clear D gene. This CDR3 is 13 amino acids long. V was cut by 0 bases and J by 10 bases, with 10 bases left in between. Germline V gene data show CDR1 as MGHRA and CDR2 as YSYEKL. CDR3 in amino acids: CASSQDPDEEQFF. CDR3 DNA sequence: TGCGCCAGCAGCCAAGATCCAGACGAGGAGCAGTTCTTC.

This clonotype was detected ten times or more. The chain carries TRBV7-2 and TRBJ1-1; D is unclear. Germline CDR1 reads SGHTA; CDR2 reads FQGNSA. Trimming removed 1 base from V and 2 bases from J, with 14 bases in between. The CDR3 spans 16 residues. CDR3 DNA: TGTGCCAGCAGCTTAGTCGTAGTTAGGAGTAACACTGAAGCTTTCTTT. Protein: CASSLVVVRSNTEAFF.

The chain is built from TRBV5-4 and TRBJ2-3; either TRBD1 or TRBD2 may fit D (5 bases each). Germline-derived CDR1 and CDR2 are SGHNT and YYREEE (reference sequence). This CDR3 has 16 residues. V was shortened by 2 bases and J by 2 bases, with 15 bases between the two germline ends. This CDR3 reads CASSFGTASFTDTQYF. CDR3 bases: TGTGCCAGCAGCTTCGGGACCGCCAGTTTCACAGATACGCAGTATTTT.

There are a few counts of this clonotype. This chain connects TRBV27 to TRBJ2-5; D tentatively fits TRBD1 or TRBD2 (5 bases each). Trimming removed 2 bases at V and 2 bases at J, with 12 bases between. Germline V gives CDR1 MNHEY, CDR2 SMNVEV (reference sequence). CDR3 size: 15 residues. As DNA, the CDR3 is TGTGCCAGCAGTTTAAGGAGGCCAGGGCAAGAGACCCAGTACTTC. Translation gives CASSLRRPGQETQYF.

The rearrangement joins TRBV5-6 to TRBJ1-5, with D perhaps TRBD1 (5 bases). Germline values: CDR1 SGHDT, CDR2 YYEEEE. V dropped 3 bases and J dropped 3 bases, with 10 bases sitting between them. This CDR3 spans 14 amino acids. CDR3 nucleotides: TGTGCCAGCAGCTCCACCGGGGCCAATCAGCCCCAGCATTTT. Its translation: CASSSTGANQPQHF.

The chain joins TRBV5-1 to TRBJ2-3, with 7 bases fitting TRBD1. There are 15 residues in the CDR3. Losses at the gene ends were 1 base for V and 5 bases for J; bases not matched to a gene: 7. In germline, CDR1 is SGHRS, CDR2 YFSETQ. CDR3 protein: CASSLLDRMEDTQYF. For the CDR3, the DNA is TGCGCCAGCAGCTTGTTGGACAGGATGGAAGATACGCAGTATTTT.

This clonotype was counted a few times. The chain combines TRBV4-1 with TRBJ2-7, with 9 nucleotides matching TRBD2. The junction had 23 bases not matched to a gene; V was cut back by 0 bases and J by 2 bases. This CDR3 has 22 amino acids. The germline gives CDR1 MGHRA, CDR2 YSYEKL. CDR3 sequence reads: CASSQEWVAAQRLAVLPYEQYF. In DNA, the CDR3 is TGCGCCAGCAGCCAAGAATGGGTGGCCGCCCAGAGACTAGCGGTGTTGCCCTACGAGCAGTACTTC.

Notes on this clonotype: A read error is possible here, since a much larger clone lies one base away. The rearrangement uses TRBV5-1 and TRBJ2-7; D perhaps matches TRBD1 (6 bases). Germline CDR1 is SGHRS and CDR2 is YFSETQ. The V and J ends lost 7 bases and 0 bases respectively, with 14 bases between them. This CDR3 region has 14 residues. CDR3 DNA sequence: TGCGCCAGCGGCTATGGACAGCCCTCCTACGAGCAGTACTTC. This encodes CASGYGQPSYEQYF.

This clonotype was seen at least ten times. CDR3 in DNA: TGTGCAACTAGCGTAACGGGGAACACCGGGGAGCTGTTTTTT. Protein: CATSVTGNTGELFF. The V gene is TRBV28, the J gene TRBJ2-2; 7 bases are a match to TRBD2. The length of the CDR3 is 14 residues. Germline assignment: CDR1 MDHEN and CDR2 SYDVKM.

There are a few counts of this clonotype. The chain joins TRBV7-9 to TRBJ2-7; tentatively, D is TRBD1 or TRBD2 (5 bases each). Germline V gene sequence: CDR1 SEHNR, CDR2 FQNEAQ (reference sequence). V lost 5 bases to trimming and J lost 4 bases, with 12 bases between them. The CDR3 loop spans 13 amino acids. The CDR3 DNA reads as TGTGCCAGCAGCCCCCAGGGACGATACGAGCAGTACTTC. Translating gives CASSPQGRYEQYF.

This clonotype turned up a few times. The genes are TRBV15 and TRBJ2-7, with a tentative D call TRBD1 (6 bases). V was trimmed by 1 base and J by 2 bases, leaving 9 bases between them. The CDR3 has 14 amino acids. Germline V gene data show CDR1 as LNHNV and CDR2 as YYDKDF (reference sequence). In DNA, the CDR3 is TGTGCCACCAGCAGAGGGGGGCTCACCTACGAGCAGTACTTC. Its protein product is CATSRGGLTYEQYF.

This clonotype appeared a few times. Just one base apart from a much larger clone, this may be a read error. The chain links TRBV11-2 to TRBJ2-7; no firm D call. Trimming cost V 3 bases and J 4 bases, with 7 bases left between them. CDR1 and CDR2 (germline): SGHAT, FQNNGV. The CDR3 extends over 12 amino acids. CDR3 sequence reads: CASSFAEYEQYF. In DNA form, the CDR3 reads TGTGCCAGCAGCTTCGCGGAGTACGAGCAGTACTTC.

The table lists this clonotype with many counts. The chain employs TRBV12-3 or TRBV12-4 and TRBJ2-7; either TRBD1 or TRBD2 may fit D (5 bases each). V dropped 6 bases and J dropped 2 bases, with 20 bases sitting between them. The CDR3 consists of 16 residues. The CDR3 nucleotides read TGTGCCAGCAGCTCTTCCTCCCGGGACGGGGCCTACGAGCAGTACTTC. Translation: CASSSSSRDGAYEQYF.

This chain links TRBV2 with TRBJ1-6; a weak D match, TRBD1 (5 bases). The germline V and J ends were trimmed by 3 bases and 5 bases, with 11 bases remaining between them. The CDR3 runs 15 residues. Germline CDR1 reads SNHLY; CDR2 reads FYNNEI. Written as DNA, the CDR3 is TGTGCCAGCAGTGAGTGGGGACTTAATAATTCACCCCTCCACTTT. This sequence encodes CASSEWGLNNSPLHF.

At least ten counts were recorded for this clonotype. The V call is TRBV30, the J call TRBJ1-1; TRBD1 matches 9 bases. J lost 3 bases, V lost 0 bases, and 11 bases had no gene match. Germline loops: CDR1 GTSNPN, CDR2 SVGIG (reference sequence). This CDR3 has 17 amino acids. CDR3 sequence reads: CAWSVLYRGRGYTEAFF. CDR3 nucleotide sequence: TGTGCCTGGAGTGTACTGTACAGGGGGCGAGGGTACACTGAAGCTTTCTTT.

This clonotype was observed a few times. The genes are TRBV7-6 and TRBJ2-3; TRBD1 aligns across 7 bases. Trimming took 5 bases from V and 0 from J; bases not matched to a gene: 8. The V gene's germline CDR1 is SGHVS and CDR2 FNYEAQ. This CDR3 region has 16 residues. The CDR3 nucleotides read TGTGCCAGCAGCCATTTCCGGGACAGTAGCACAGATACGCAGTATTTT. Its protein is CASSHFRDSSTDTQYF.